The TCR beta chain described here comes from a study of Ad26.COV2.S vaccination and SARS-CoV-2 variants (dated by TCRdb to the early 2020s). The study in broad terms: Donors in the vaccine arm were drawn from COV1001, a multicentre, randomized, double-blind, placebo-controlled phase I-IIa trial testing Ad26.COV2.S in healthy adults. Trial participants were randomized into five groups of five, in which low-dose or high-dose Ad26.COV2.S was given once or twice, or placebo was given on both occasions. The TCR-sequenced set comprised around 32 samples: some 20 Ad26.COV2.S vaccine recipients, 5 placebo recipients and 8 SARS-CoV-2 convalescent individuals. TCRbeta repertoire sequencing was used to assess the specificity and breadth of SARS-CoV-2-reactive T cell receptors after Ad26.COV2.S vaccination. Blinding of investigators to trial group allocation was maintained during experiments and outcome assessment. Ad26.COV2.S was administered intramuscularly at a dose of 5x10^10 or 1x10^11 viral particles, either as one shot or as two shots given 56 days apart.

Here is what the overall study found, with its caveats: Comparable non-spike TCR breadth was observed between vaccine and placebo recipients, consistent with only spike being contained in the vaccine. According to the authors, total T cell responses may have been underestimated by the TCR breadth and depth analyses. Higher spike-specific TCR breadth was observed in Ad26.COV2.S recipients than in placebo recipients (P = 0.0014). After vaccination, spike-specific CD8+ and CD4+ T cell responses were reported to show substantial breadth. The study was not powered for comparison of responses between vaccine doses or regimens.

The immunoSEQ Assay was used to sequence TCRbeta CDR3 regions. After extraction, genomic DNA underwent amplification by bias-controlled multiplex PCR, followed by high-throughput sequencing. In the authors' own workflow: To quantify the absolute abundance of every unique TCRbeta CDR3 region, sequences were collapsed and filtered. T cell fraction was estimated by normalizing TCRbeta template counts to usable DNA, with usable DNA measured through amplification of reference genes found in all nucleated cells. Repertoire TCRs were annotated as SARS-CoV-2-specific by exact matching of V gene, CDR3 amino acid sequence and J gene to a known reactive TCR set. The reference SARS-CoV-2 TCR set came from MIRA and was filtered for enrichment in COVID-19-positive ImmuneCODE repertoires, removing public or cross-reactive TCRs. Drawing on the MIRA antigens, annotated TCRs were analysed further at the level of specific ORF or position within ORF. Breadth was defined as the number of annotated unique rearrangements divided by the total number of unique productive rearrangements, and depth was defined as the summed frequency of the annotated unique rearrangements. Group comparisons of TCR breadth used two-sided Wilcoxon rank-sum tests. TCRdb took over this immuneACCESS table, retaining in-frame rearrangements with V and J assigned. Such tables are incomplete; in checked studies, under half of the missing clones stem from an unresolved V gene, and the remainder is unexplained. V, J and clone size reflect that table, while D and trimming were determined from the DNA. The sample records about 250,000 clones, around 87% of which are singletons. The top ten clonotypes cover approximately 3.4% of the sample.

Read against the paper, the sample's treatment or condition label means: 15 to 20 received Ad26.COV2.S at low or high dose, single or two shots; 5 received placebo; per-sample allocation not given. Repertoires of vaccine and placebo recipients were sequenced from samples taken on day 63 after the first injection. Cohort 1b enrolled around 24 adults aged 18-55 years at a single site in Boston, USA, between 29 July and 7 August 2020. Ad26.COV2.S was a replication-incompetent adenovirus type 26 vector that expressed a prefusion-stabilized SARS-CoV-2 spike protein derived from the original Wuhan strain. From the cysteine up to the phenylalanine, the CDR3 has a length of 15 residues. Here the CDR3 DNA is all that survives: 45 bases in frame from base 1. According to the germline V gene (reference sequence), CDR1 reads SGHNT and CDR2 reads YYREEE. V is shortened by 1 base, J by 0 bases, and the region joining them spans 8 bases.

Details on this clone: Its antigen is not yet known. Base qualities are not at hand, and no much larger clone is one base apart.

The receptor comes from a person between 18 and 60 years old who received the Ad26.COV2.S COVID-19 vaccine or a placebo. This sequence uses TRBV5-4 and TRBJ2-1; confidence is insufficient to name the D gene. The sequences come from peripheral blood, collected in a trial of Ad26.COV2.S vaccine versus placebo. CDR3 sequence: CASSLWASSYNEQFF. The sequence in DNA is TGTGCCAGCAGCTTGTGGGCTAGCTCCTACAATGAGCAGTTCTTC.